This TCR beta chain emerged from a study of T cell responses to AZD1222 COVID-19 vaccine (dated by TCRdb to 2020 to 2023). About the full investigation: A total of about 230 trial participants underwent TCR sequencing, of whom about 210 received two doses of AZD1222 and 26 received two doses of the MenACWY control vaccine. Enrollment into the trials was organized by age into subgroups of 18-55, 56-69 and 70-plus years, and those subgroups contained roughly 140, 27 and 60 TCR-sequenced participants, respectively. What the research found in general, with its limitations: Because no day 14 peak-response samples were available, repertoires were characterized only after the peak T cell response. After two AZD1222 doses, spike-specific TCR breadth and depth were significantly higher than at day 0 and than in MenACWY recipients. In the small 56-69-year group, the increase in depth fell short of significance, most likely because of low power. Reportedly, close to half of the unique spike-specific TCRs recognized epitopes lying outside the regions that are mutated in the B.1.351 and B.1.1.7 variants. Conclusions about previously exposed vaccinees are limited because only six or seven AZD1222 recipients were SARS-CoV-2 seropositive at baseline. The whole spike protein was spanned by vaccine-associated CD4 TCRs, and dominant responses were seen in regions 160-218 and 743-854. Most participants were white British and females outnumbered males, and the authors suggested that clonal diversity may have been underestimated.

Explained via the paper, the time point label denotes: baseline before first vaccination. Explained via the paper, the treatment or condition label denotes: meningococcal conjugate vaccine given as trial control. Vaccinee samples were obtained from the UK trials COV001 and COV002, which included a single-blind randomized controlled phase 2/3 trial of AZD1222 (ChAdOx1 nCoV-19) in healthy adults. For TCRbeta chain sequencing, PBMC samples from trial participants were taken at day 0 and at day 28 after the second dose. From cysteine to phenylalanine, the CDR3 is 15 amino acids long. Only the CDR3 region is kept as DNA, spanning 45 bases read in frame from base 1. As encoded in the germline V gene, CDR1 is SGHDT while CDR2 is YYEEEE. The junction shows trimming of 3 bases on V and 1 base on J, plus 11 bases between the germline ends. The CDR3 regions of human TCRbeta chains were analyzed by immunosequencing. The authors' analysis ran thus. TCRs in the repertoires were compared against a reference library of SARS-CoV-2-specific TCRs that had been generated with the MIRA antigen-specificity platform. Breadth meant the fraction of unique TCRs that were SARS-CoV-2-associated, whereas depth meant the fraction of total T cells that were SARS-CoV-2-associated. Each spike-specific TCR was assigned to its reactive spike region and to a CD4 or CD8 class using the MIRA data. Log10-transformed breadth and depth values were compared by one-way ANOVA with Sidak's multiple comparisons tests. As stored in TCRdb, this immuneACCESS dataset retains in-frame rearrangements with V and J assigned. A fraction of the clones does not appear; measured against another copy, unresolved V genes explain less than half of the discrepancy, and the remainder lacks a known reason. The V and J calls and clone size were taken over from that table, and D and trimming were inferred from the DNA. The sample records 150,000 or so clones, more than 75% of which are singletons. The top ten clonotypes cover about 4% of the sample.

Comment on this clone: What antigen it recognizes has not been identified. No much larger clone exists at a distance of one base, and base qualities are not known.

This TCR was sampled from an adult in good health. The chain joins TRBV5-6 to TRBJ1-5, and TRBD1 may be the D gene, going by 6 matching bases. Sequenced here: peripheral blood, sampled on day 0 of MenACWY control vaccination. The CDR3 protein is CASSWGTTSNQPQHF. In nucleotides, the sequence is TGTGCCAGCAGCTGGGGGACAACGAGCAATCAGCCCCAGCATTTT.